This TCR beta chain was identified during a study of T cells after yellow fever vaccination. Study context: Researchers used SMART-Seq v4 Ultra Low Input to prepare fractions that had low cell numbers. Broader study findings: Weaker in magnitude, the secondary response showed a faster peak on day 5 versus 15. Clones that expanded after primary vaccination mostly reappeared after the booster (less than 98% CD4, around 87% CD8).

TCRdb re-called the 5' RACE reads through MiXCR, storing one row per CDR3 protein. In the table there are about 320,000 distinct CDR3 sequences, roughly 10% of which are singletons. This clonotype has a handful of counts. Its antigen is still unknown. Germline V lookup: CDR1 MDHEN, CDR2 SYDVKM. This CDR3 contains 14 residues. The ends were cut back, 4 bases at V and 8 bases at J, with 12 bases in the middle. The TCR originated in a man aged 18 to 30 who received the YFV17D yellow fever vaccine. V is TRBV28 and J is TRBJ1-6; D might be TRBD1 (5 bases). The sequenced sample was CD4+ T cells sorted from PBMCs, obtained 45 days after the yellow fever booster vaccination. The CDR3 DNA reads as TGTGCCAGCAGTTCGCGGGGAGGGGATTCACCCCTCCACTTT. It encodes CASSSRGGDSPLHF.